This TCR beta chain was observed in a study of blood T cells in healthy people across ages. Trimming removed 7 bases from V and 13 bases from J, with 28 bases in between. This CDR3 contains 15 residues. Germline CDR1 reads MNHNY; CDR2 reads SVGAGI (reference sequence). The sample providers were healthy Caucasian people from Russia, aged about 6 to 90. A second PCR of 7 to 11 cycles used a sample-barcoded 5' primer and a J-beta primer mix. One entry per CDR3 protein, called by TCRdb with MiXCR from the 5' RACE reads. The top ten clones hold 9.4% of a sample with 600,000 to 850,000 distinct CDR3 sequences, 20% to 25% of them seen once. These sequences were also reported in another study, on T cells of mothers and their children.

This rearrangement joins TRBV6-6 to TRBJ2-5; D is uncertain. This TCR was sampled from a boy younger than 18 in good health. Source material: blood. The CDR3 sequence is CASTPGARFSYERYF. The CDR3 region has the DNA TGTGCCAGCACCCCGGGCGCCCGGTTTTCCTACGAGCGGTACTTC.